This TCR beta chain derives from a study of T cell repertoires in cytomegalovirus infection. As for the study in general: CMV epitopes, recently identified HLA-C-restricted and well-studied HLA-B-restricted, were used.

Turning to this clonotype: Its antigen is not identified.

TCRdb ran MiXCR on the reads and lists one entry per CDR3 protein. The top ten clones hold over 11% of a sample with about 900,000 distinct CDR3 sequences, approximately 31% of them seen once. The TCR was taken from a human donor in good health (CMV status not recorded). Some clones in this sample may be carry-over from other donors' samples. Sequenced material: cultured CD8+ T cells from PBMCs, taken from culture after CMV antigen stimulation.

The CDR3 DNA reads TGTGCCAGCAGAGGCGACAGGGGAAGTCGTTCACCCCTCCACTTT. Protein sequence: CASRGDRGSRSPLHF. This sequence joins TRBV6-1 and TRBJ1-6; 8 positions agree with TRBD1. V dropped 6 bases and J dropped 9; count of bases not matched to a gene: 10. The CDR3 length is 15 residues. CDR1 is MNHNS, CDR2 SASEGT, per germline.